The present T cell receptor (beta chain) was sequenced within a study of spatial heterogeneity in lung cancer. In the study overall: The study consistently detected more beta-chain than alpha-chain sequences.

Trimming pared 5 bases from V and 10 bases from J, leaving 23 bases between. Germline CDR1 is MNHEY and CDR2 is SMNVEV (reference sequence). The CDR3 spans 16 residues. TCRdb fed the 5' RACE reads into MiXCR, producing one record per CDR3 protein. The sample lists more than 75,000 distinct CDR3 sequences, roughly 12% occurring once. Time point given: sample taken at primary tumor resection. In each case, whole RNA from tumor, nontumor lung or frozen PBMC was sequenced unsorted. Donors were 55 to 75 untreated early-stage non-small cell lung cancer patients. On this clonotype itself: Just one base apart from a much larger clone, this may be a read error.

The gene calls are TRBV27 and TRBJ1-4; D is unresolved. This sample comprised PBMCs, obtained at surgery. The sequence came from a male donor with early-stage non-small cell lung cancer. CDR3 DNA: TGTGCCAGCAGTCCCATGCCCGGATCGATTGGTGGAAAACTGTTTTTT. Translation gives CASSPMPGSIGGKLFF. Supplemented by reference TRBV27 and TRBJ1-4, the full variable domain reads EAQVTQNPRYLITVTGKKLTVTCSQNMNHEYMSWYRQDPGLGLRQIYYSMNVEVTDKGDVPEGYKVSRKEKRNFPLILESPSPNQTSLYFCASSPMPGSIGGKLFFGSGTQLSVL.